Described below is a single T cell receptor beta chain sequence and its context. Antigen specificity is unknown. This CDR3 contains 14 residues. V dropped 5 bases and J dropped 9; count of bases not matched to a gene: 12. From germline, CDR1 is SEHNR and CDR2 FQNEAQ (reference sequence). The data were produced by immunoSEQ multiplex PCR, yet TCRdb's version contains in-frame clones alone and is incomplete. The repertoire consists of roughly 150,000 clones, with 88% occurring once and the leading ten covering approximately 3%. This entry comes from a study of cytomegalovirus exposure and HLA in healthy donors. General observations from the study: Overall, approximately 150 TCR beta chains were annotated as cytomegalovirus-associated. Diagnosis of cytomegalovirus status made by the classifier reportedly showed high specificity and sensitivity.

The sequenced sample was PBMCs. This TCR was recovered from a man between 18 and 35 years old in good health and CMV-seronegative. The chain employs TRBV7-9 and TRBJ2-5; 7 bases match TRBD1. This CDR3 reads CASSQPGQEESQYF. CDR3 in DNA: TGTGCCAGCAGCCAGCCCGGACAGGAGGAGTCCCAGTACTTC.